This entry lists 13 T cell receptor beta chains sequenced from one sample in a study of T cells in Graves' hyperthyroidism and ophthalmopathy. Amplification yielded TCR beta CDR3 regions, with RNA transcripts as the source. An initial round of RT-PCR targeting the TCR CDR3 relied on the HTBI primer set. TCRdb called the multiplex PCR reads again in MiXCR, with one record for every CDR3 protein. Among 600,000 to 900,000 distinct CDR3 sequences listed, roughly 15% were seen once. What was sequenced was blood. The receptors were gathered from a man younger than 30 with Graves' hyperthyroidism.

This chain connects TRBV2 to TRBJ2-2, with D possibly being TRBD1 (6 bases). The V gene lost 11 bases and the J gene lost 8 bases, with 21 bases spanning the gap. CDR3 size: 14 residues. Germline lookup yields CDR1 SNHLY and CDR2 FYNNEI. Written as DNA, the CDR3 is TGTGCCGCCGGAGGACAGCGCTACCGGGGGGAGCTGTTTTTT. It encodes CAAGGQRYRGELFF.

A remark on this clonotype: One end of the junction is discordant with germline, which a read error may explain. CDR3 DNA sequence: TGCGCCAGCAGCCAAGTGGGAGGGGCCCCTGAAGCTTTCTTT. Translating it yields CASSQVGGAPEAFF. This chain uses TRBV5-5 with TRBJ1-1; D perhaps matches TRBD1 (5 bases). From germline, CDR1 is SGHKS and CDR2 YYEKEE (reference sequence). The CDR3 sequence is 14 residues long. The entire variable domain, with the rest obtained from reference TRBV5-5 and TRBJ1-1, is as follows: DAGVTQSPTHLIKTRGQQVTLRCSPISGHKSVSWYQQVLGQGPQFIFQYYEKEERGRGNFPDRFSARQFPNYSSELNVNALLLGDSALYLCASSQVGGAPEAFFGQGTRLTVV.

This clonotype was recorded many times. The rearrangement uses TRBV6-6 and TRBJ2-7, with D possibly being TRBD1 (5 bases). Germline assignment: CDR1 MNHNY and CDR2 SVGAGI (reference sequence). V was shortened by 2 bases and J by 5 bases, with 10 bases between the two germline ends. The CDR3 is made up of 13 amino acids. The CDR3 bases are TGTGCCAGCAGTTACGACAGAATCAACGAGCAGTACTTC. Translation: CASSYDRINEQYF.

This clonotype was recorded at least ten times. The genes are TRBV7-9 and TRBJ2-7; weak D call: TRBD1 (5 bases). Germline assignment: CDR1 SEHNR and CDR2 FQNEAQ (reference sequence). The CDR3 covers 12 residues. Trimming removed 5 bases from V and 6 bases from J, with 11 bases in between. The CDR3 bases are TGTGCCAGCAGCCCGCAGGGTCCCGAGCAGTACTTC. As protein: CASSPQGPEQYF.

This clonotype was seen more than once but under ten times. The rearrangement joins TRBV9 to TRBJ2-1, with D tentatively TRBD1 (6 bases). Between the trimmed V and J ends, which lost 4 bases and 1 base, there was a span of 12 bases. Germline lookup yields CDR1 SGDLS and CDR2 YYNGEE. The CDR3 spans 15 residues. The CDR3 sequence: CASSKGQPSYNEQFF. For the CDR3, the DNA is TGTGCCAGCAGCAAAGGACAGCCGTCCTACAATGAGCAGTTCTTC.

This clonotype was seen many times. This chain uses TRBV27 with TRBJ2-1; no clear D. This CDR3 is built from 16 residues. From germline, CDR1 is MNHEY and CDR2 SMNVEV (reference sequence). Trimming stripped 6 bases from V and 5 bases from J, with 20 bases between. The DNA for the CDR3 is TGTGCCAGCAGGGTCGGATACACCGGCCGTCACAATGAGCAGTTCTTC. Its protein is CASRVGYTGRHNEQFF.

This clonotype was detected many times. This rearrangement joins TRBV19 to TRBJ2-3; weak D call: TRBD1 (6 bases). The CDR3 contains 14 residues. Trimming pared 3 bases from V and 6 bases from J, leaving 13 bases between. CDR1 is LNHDA, CDR2 SQIVND, per germline (reference sequence). The chain's CDR3 is CASSIGQTADTQYF. The CDR3 bases are TGTGCCAGTAGTATTGGACAGACCGCGGATACGCAGTATTTT.

Notes on this clonotype: One base away lies a much larger clone, so this may be a sequencing read error. The CDR3 DNA sequence: TGTGCCAGCAGTTGGGGCGGGGGTGGATCAGATACGCAGTATTTT. Protein sequence: CASSWGGGGSDTQYF. The chain recombines TRBV27 with TRBJ2-3, with TRBD2 matching over 7 bases. This CDR3 is 15 amino acids long. CDR1 and CDR2 from the germline V gene are MNHEY and SMNVEV (reference sequence). V shed 4 bases and J 4 bases; nucleotides not matched to a gene: 8.

The V gene is TRBV10-3, the J gene TRBJ2-2, with D tentatively TRBD2 (5 bases). The germline V gene has CDR1 ENHRY and CDR2 SYGVKD. V lost 8 bases and J lost 3, with 19 bases in between. The CDR3 consists of 16 residues. The CDR3: CAIPQVSAADTGELFF. DNA for the CDR3: TGTGCCATCCCTCAAGTTAGCGCCGCCGACACCGGGGAGCTGTTTTTT.

The rearrangement links TRBV3-1 to TRBJ2-1; D uncertain. The CDR3 covers 11 residues. Per germline, CDR1 LGHDT and CDR2 YNNKEL (reference sequence). V was pared by 8 bases and J by 4 bases, with 6 bases between. The CDR3 nucleotides read TGTGCCAGCGGTGAGTACAATGAGCAGTTCTTC. Protein: CASGEYNEQFF.

This clonotype was found many times. The chain recombines TRBV7-2 with TRBJ2-3, with TRBD2 identical over 14 bases. V shed 7 bases, J shed 4 bases, and the junction held 7 bases outside the gene matches. Germline assignment: CDR1 SGHTA and CDR2 FQGNSA. The CDR3 spans 16 residues. CDR3 sequence: CASNLLGLAGADTQYF. DNA of the CDR3: TGTGCCAGCAACTTGTTGGGACTAGCGGGGGCAGATACGCAGTATTTT. The complete variable domain, with remaining parts taken from reference TRBV7-2 and TRBJ2-3, reads GAGVSQSPSNKVTEKGKDVELRCDPISGHTALYWYRQSLGQGLEFLIYFQGNSAPDKSGLPSDRFSAERTGGSVSTLTIQRTQQEDSAVYLCASNLLGLAGADTQYFGPGTRLTVL.

In this sample, this clonotype turned up many times. For the CDR3, the DNA is TGTGCCAGCAGTTTTCGCCTAGCGGGAGGGGGGGGTGAGCAGTTCTTC. It encodes CASSFRLAGGGGEQFF. The rearrangement links TRBV12-3 or TRBV12-4 to TRBJ2-1; 12 bases are a match to TRBD2. Trimming cost V 3 bases and J 9 bases; bases outside gene matches: 9. This CDR3 has 16 amino acids.

This clonotype was found many times. The chain links TRBV20-1 to TRBJ2-1, with D perhaps given as TRBD1 or TRBD2 (5 bases each). This CDR3 has 15 residues. Looked up from germline, CDR1 is DFQATT and CDR2 is SNEGSKA (reference sequence). The V end lost 6 bases, the J end lost 4 bases, and 19 bases lay between the germline ends. The CDR3 here is CSARTRGVGYNEQFF. The CDR3 bases are TGCAGTGCCAGGACGAGGGGCGTAGGGTACAATGAGCAGTTCTTC.